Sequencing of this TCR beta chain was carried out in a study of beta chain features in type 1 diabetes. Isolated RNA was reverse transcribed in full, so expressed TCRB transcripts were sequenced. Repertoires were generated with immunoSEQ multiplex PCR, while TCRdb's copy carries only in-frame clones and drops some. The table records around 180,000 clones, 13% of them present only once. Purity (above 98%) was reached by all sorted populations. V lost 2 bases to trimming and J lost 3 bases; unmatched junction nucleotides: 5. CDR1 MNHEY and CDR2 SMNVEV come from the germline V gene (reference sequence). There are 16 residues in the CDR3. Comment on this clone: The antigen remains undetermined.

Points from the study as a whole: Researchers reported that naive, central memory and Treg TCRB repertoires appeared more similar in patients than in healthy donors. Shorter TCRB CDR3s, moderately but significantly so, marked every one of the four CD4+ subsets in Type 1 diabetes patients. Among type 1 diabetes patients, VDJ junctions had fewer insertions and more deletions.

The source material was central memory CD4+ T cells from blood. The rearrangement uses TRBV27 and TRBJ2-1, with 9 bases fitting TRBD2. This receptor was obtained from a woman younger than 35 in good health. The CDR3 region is CASSLRREGIYNEQFF. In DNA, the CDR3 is TGTGCCAGCAGTTTAAGGCGGGAGGGGATCTACAATGAGCAGTTCTTC.